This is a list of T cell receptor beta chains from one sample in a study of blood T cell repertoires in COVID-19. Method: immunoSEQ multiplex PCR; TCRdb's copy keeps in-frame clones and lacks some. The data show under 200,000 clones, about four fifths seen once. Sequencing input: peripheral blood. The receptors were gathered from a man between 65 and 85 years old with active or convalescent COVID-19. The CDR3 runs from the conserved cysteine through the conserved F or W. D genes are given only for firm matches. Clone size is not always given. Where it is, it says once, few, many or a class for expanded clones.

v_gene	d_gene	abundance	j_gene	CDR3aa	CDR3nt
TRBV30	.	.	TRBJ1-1	CAWSATVNTEAFF	TGTGCCTGGAGTGCAACGGTGAACACTGAAGCTTTCTTT
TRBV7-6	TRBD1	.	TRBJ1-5	CASSLVPGQDQPQHF	TGTGCCAGCAGCTTAGTTCCGGGACAGGACCAGCCCCAGCATTTT
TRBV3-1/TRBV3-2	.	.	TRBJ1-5	CASSQDPGRNQPQHF	TGTGCCAGCAGCCAAGATCCAGGGAGGAATCAGCCCCAGCATTTT
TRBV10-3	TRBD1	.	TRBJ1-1	CAISRTGGVAEAFF	TGTGCCATCAGTCGGACAGGGGGCGTCGCTGAAGCTTTCTTT
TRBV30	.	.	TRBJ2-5	CAWSVQSRETQYF	TGTGCCTGGAGTGTCCAATCACGGGAGACCCAGTACTTC
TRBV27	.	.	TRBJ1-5	CASSKFEGDQPQHF	TGTGCCAGCAGTAAATTTGAGGGCGATCAGCCCCAGCATTTT
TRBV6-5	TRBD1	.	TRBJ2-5	CASSRDRARETQYF	TGTGCCAGCAGTAGGGACAGGGCACGCGAGACCCAGTACTTC
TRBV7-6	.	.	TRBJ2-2	CASSPPVEMFTGELFF	TGTGCCAGCAGCCCCCCGGTTGAGATGTTTACCGGGGAGCTGTTTTTT
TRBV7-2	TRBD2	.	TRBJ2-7	CASSLLGGEQYF	TGTGCCAGCAGCTTACTCGGGGGGGAGCAGTACTTC
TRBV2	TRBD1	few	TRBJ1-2	CASSEQIQGAGYGYTF	TGTGCCAGCAGTGAACAGATACAGGGGGCCGGCTATGGCTACACCTTC
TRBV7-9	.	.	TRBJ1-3	CASSLGGTAGNTIYF	TGTGCCAGCAGCTTAGGCGGAACCGCCGGGAACACCATATATTTT
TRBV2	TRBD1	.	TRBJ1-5	CASRGQTPNQPQHF	TGTGCCAGCAGGGGACAGACACCCAATCAGCCCCAGCATTTT
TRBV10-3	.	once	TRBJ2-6	CAISESSNSGANVLTF	TGTGCCATCAGTGAGTCATCCAACTCTGGGGCCAACGTCCTGACTTTC
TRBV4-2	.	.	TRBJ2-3	CASSPEGVLPGTDTQYF	TGTGCCAGCAGCCCCGAGGGGGTCCTGCCGGGCACAGATACGCAGTATTTT
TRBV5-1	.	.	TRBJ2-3	CASSLLGPEDTQYF	TGCGCCAGCAGCTTGTTGGGGCCCGAGGATACGCAGTATTTT
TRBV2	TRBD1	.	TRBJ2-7	CASDTQGAYEQYF	TGTGCCAGCGATACCCAGGGGGCCTACGAGCAGTACTTC
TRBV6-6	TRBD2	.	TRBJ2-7	CASTQTSGVYEQYF	TGTGCCAGCACCCAGACTAGCGGGGTCTACGAGCAGTACTTC